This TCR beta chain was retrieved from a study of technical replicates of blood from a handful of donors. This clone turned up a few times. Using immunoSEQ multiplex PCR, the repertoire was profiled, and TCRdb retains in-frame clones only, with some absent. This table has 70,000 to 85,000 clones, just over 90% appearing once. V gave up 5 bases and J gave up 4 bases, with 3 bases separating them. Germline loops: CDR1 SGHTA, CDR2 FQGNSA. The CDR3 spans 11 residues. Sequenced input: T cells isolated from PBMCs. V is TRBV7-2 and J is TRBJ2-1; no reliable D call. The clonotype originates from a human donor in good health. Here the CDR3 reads CASSEYNEQFF. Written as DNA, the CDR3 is TGTGCCAGCAGCGAGTACAATGAGCAGTTCTTC.